These T cell receptor beta chains were read from a single sample in a study of STAT5B mutations in CD4+ large granular lymphocyte leukemia. The assay was immunoSEQ multiplex PCR, and TCRdb's table has in-frame clones only and misses some. The sample holds roughly 21,000 clones, about 79% seen once. The sequencing input was CD4+ T cells from blood buffy coats. All receptors come from a human donor in good health. CDR3s include the opening cysteine and the closing phenylalanine or tryptophan. The D gene is left open where the match is weak. Expanded clones get a size class; other rows say once, few or many, or leave the size out.

clone size: .; D gene: TRBD2; V gene: TRBV19; J gene: TRBJ2-2; CDR3 protein: CATTLAGGTGELFF; CDR3 DNA: TGTGCCACCACACTAGCGGGAGGAACCGGGGAGCTGTTTTTT
clone size: .; D gene: .; V gene: TRBV7-8; J gene: TRBJ1-1; CDR3 protein: CASSPRDRLNTEAFF; CDR3 DNA: TGTGCCAGCAGCCCCCGGGACCGTCTGAACACTGAAGCTTTCTTT
clone size: few; D gene: TRBD1; V gene: TRBV27; J gene: TRBJ2-3; CDR3 protein: CASSPGQGAQYF; CDR3 DNA: TGTGCCAGCAGTCCCGGACAGGGGGCGCAGTATTTT
clone size: .; D gene: .; V gene: TRBV7-8; J gene: TRBJ1-2; CDR3 protein: CASSPRALTYYGYTF; CDR3 DNA: TGTGCCAGCAGTCCTCGGGCGCTGACTTACTATGGCTACACCTTC
clone size: .; D gene: .; V gene: TRBV5-1; J gene: TRBJ1-1; CDR3 protein: CASSLIGANTEAFF; CDR3 DNA: TGCGCCAGCAGCTTGATTGGGGCGAACACTGAAGCTTTCTTT
clone size: .; D gene: TRBD2; V gene: TRBV11-2; J gene: TRBJ2-7; CDR3 protein: CASSFSGGYEQYF; CDR3 DNA: TGTGCCAGCAGCTTCTCGGGAGGCTACGAGCAGTACTTC
clone size: .; D gene: TRBD2; V gene: TRBV15; J gene: TRBJ2-7; CDR3 protein: CATSRGRTYEQYF; CDR3 DNA: TGTGCCACCAGCCGCGGGAGGACCTACGAGCAGTACTTC
clone size: once; D gene: .; V gene: TRBV6-5; J gene: TRBJ1-3; CDR3 protein: CASARTGGSGNTIYF; CDR3 DNA: TGTGCCAGCGCCCGGACGGGAGGCTCTGGAAACACCATATATTTT
clone size: .; D gene: TRBD2; V gene: TRBV5-1; J gene: TRBJ2-3; CDR3 protein: CASSLVAGGGTDTQYF; CDR3 DNA: TGCGCCAGCAGCTTGGTGGCGGGAGGTGGCACAGATACGCAGTATTTT
clone size: few; D gene: .; V gene: TRBV19; J gene: TRBJ1-5; CDR3 protein: CASSGETVSNQPQHF; CDR3 DNA: TGTGCCAGTAGTGGGGAGACGGTGAGCAATCAGCCCCAGCATTTT
clone size: .; D gene: TRBD1; V gene: TRBV5-8; J gene: TRBJ1-5; CDR3 protein: CASSGTGNQPQHF; CDR3 DNA: TGTGCCAGCAGCGGGACAGGGAATCAGCCCCAGCATTTT
clone size: once; D gene: .; V gene: TRBV7-9; J gene: TRBJ2-7; CDR3 protein: CASSSGSVSTVGYEQYF; CDR3 DNA: TGTGCCAGCAGTTCAGGCTCGGTCTCCACAGTAGGCTACGAGCAGTACTTC
clone size: .; D gene: .; V gene: TRBV10-1; J gene: TRBJ2-4; CDR3 protein: CASSYEVGSVQYF; CDR3 DNA: TGCGCCAGCAGTTACGAGGTCGGTTCGGTTCAGTACTTC
clone size: few; D gene: TRBD1; V gene: TRBV6-1; J gene: TRBJ2-7; CDR3 protein: CASIPRQGYHEQYF; CDR3 DNA: TGTGCCAGCATTCCGAGACAGGGATACCACGAGCAGTACTTC
clone size: .; D gene: .; V gene: TRBV6-5; J gene: TRBJ1-5; CDR3 protein: CASSPQGYQPQHF; CDR3 DNA: TGTGCCAGCAGTCCACAGGGATATCAGCCCCAGCATTTT
clone size: .; D gene: TRBD1; V gene: TRBV7-7; J gene: TRBJ2-2; CDR3 protein: CASSRDRAGELFF; CDR3 DNA: TGTGCTAGCAGCCGGGACAGGGCCGGGGAGCTGTTTTTT
clone size: .; D gene: .; V gene: TRBV10-3; J gene: TRBJ1-3; CDR3 protein: CASGLLGNTIYF; CDR3 DNA: TGTGCCTCGGGACTTCTAGGAAACACCATATATTTT
clone size: .; D gene: .; V gene: TRBV9; J gene: TRBJ2-1; CDR3 protein: CASSVLPGETGNEQFF; CDR3 DNA: TGTGCCAGCAGCGTACTTCCGGGGGAAACGGGCAATGAGCAGTTCTTC
clone size: .; D gene: TRBD2; V gene: TRBV5-1; J gene: TRBJ2-5; CDR3 protein: CASSGGVKSGQETQYF; CDR3 DNA: TGCGCCAGCAGCGGGGGGGTAAAGAGCGGGCAAGAGACCCAGTACTTC
clone size: .; D gene: TRBD1; V gene: TRBV28; J gene: TRBJ1-5; CDR3 protein: CASSSGQGYQPQHF; CDR3 DNA: TGTGCCAGCAGTTCGGGACAGGGTTATCAGCCCCAGCATTTT
clone size: few; D gene: TRBD1; V gene: TRBV28; J gene: TRBJ1-2; CDR3 protein: CASSFQGGYGYTF; CDR3 DNA: TGTGCCAGCAGTTTTCAGGGGGGCTATGGCTACACCTTC
clone size: .; D gene: TRBD2; V gene: TRBV10-3; J gene: TRBJ2-3; CDR3 protein: CAMGTTGDTQYF; CDR3 DNA: TGTGCCATGGGGACTACAGGAGATACGCAGTATTTT
clone size: .; D gene: .; V gene: TRBV11-2; J gene: TRBJ2-7; CDR3 protein: CASSSSTPPHEQYF; CDR3 DNA: TGTGCCAGCAGCTCTTCGACCCCGCCTCACGAGCAGTACTTC
clone size: few; D gene: .; V gene: TRBV6-1; J gene: TRBJ1-1; CDR3 protein: CASSERWALNTEAFF; CDR3 DNA: TGTGCCAGCAGTGAACGATGGGCGCTGAACACTGAAGCTTTCTTT
clone size: .; D gene: .; V gene: TRBV28; J gene: TRBJ1-5; CDR3 protein: CASCRGSNQPQHF; CDR3 DNA: TGTGCCAGCTGCCGAGGGAGCAATCAGCCCCAGCATTTT
clone size: .; D gene: TRBD2; V gene: TRBV7-8; J gene: TRBJ2-5; CDR3 protein: CASSLGYAGGFQETQYF; CDR3 DNA: TGTGCCAGCAGCTTGGGGTATGCGGGGGGCTTCCAAGAGACCCAGTACTTC
clone size: .; D gene: .; V gene: TRBV30; J gene: TRBJ1-1; CDR3 protein: CAWGGKGGVNTEAFF; CDR3 DNA: TGTGCCTGGGGAGGGAAGGGGGGGGTGAACACTGAAGCTTTCTTT
clone size: .; D gene: TRBD1; V gene: TRBV5-1; J gene: TRBJ1-5; CDR3 protein: CASSPGTGTGQPQHF; CDR3 DNA: TGCGCCAGCAGCCCCGGGACAGGGACAGGTCAGCCCCAGCATTTT
clone size: .; D gene: .; V gene: TRBV5-4; J gene: TRBJ2-5; CDR3 protein: CASSLEGRWETQYF; CDR3 DNA: TGTGCCAGCAGCTTGGAGGGGCGGTGGGAGACCCAGTACTTC